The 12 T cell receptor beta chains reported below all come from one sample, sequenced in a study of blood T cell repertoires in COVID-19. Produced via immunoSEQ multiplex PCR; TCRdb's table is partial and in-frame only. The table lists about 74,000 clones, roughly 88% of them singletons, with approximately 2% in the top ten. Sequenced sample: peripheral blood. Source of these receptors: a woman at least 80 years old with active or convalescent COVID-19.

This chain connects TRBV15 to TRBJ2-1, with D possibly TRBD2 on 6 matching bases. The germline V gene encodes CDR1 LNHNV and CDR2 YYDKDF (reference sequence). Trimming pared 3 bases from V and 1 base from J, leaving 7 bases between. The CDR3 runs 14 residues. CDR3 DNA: TGTGCCACCAGCAGGGGAGGATCCTACAATGAGCAGTTCTTC. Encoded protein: CATSRGGSYNEQFF.

This CDR3 reads CASSPVGSPLHF. CDR3 nucleotide sequence: TGTGCCAGCAGTCCCGTCGGGTCACCCCTCCACTTT. The V and J genes are TRBV12-3 or TRBV12-4 and TRBJ1-6; D is undetermined. The CDR3 extends over 12 amino acids. V was shortened by 5 bases and J by 10 bases, with 9 bases between the two germline ends.

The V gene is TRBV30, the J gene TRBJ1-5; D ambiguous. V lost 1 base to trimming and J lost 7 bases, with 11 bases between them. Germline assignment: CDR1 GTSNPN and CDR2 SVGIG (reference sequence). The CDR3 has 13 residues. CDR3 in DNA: TGTGCCTGGAGTGGGATGAGGGAACAGCCCCAGCATTTT. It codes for CAWSGMREQPQHF.

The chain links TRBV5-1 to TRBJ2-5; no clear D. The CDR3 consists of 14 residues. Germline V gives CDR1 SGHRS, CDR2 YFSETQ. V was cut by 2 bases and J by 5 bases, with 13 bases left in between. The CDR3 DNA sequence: TGCGCCAGCAGCTTAATGCCCCAACGGGAGACCCAGTACTTC. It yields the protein CASSLMPQRETQYF. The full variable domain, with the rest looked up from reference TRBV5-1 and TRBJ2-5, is KAGVTQTPRYLIKTRGQQVTLSCSPISGHRSVSWYQQTPGQGLQFLFEYFSETQRNKGNFPGRFSGRQFSNSRSEMNVSTLELGDSALYLCASSLMPQRETQYFGPGTRLLVL.

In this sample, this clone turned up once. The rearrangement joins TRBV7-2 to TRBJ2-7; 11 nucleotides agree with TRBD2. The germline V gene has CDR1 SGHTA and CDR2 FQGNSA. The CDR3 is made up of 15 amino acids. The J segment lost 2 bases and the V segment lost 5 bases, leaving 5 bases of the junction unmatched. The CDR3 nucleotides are TGTGCCAGCAGCCTTCGACTAGCGGGGACCTACGAGCAGTACTTC. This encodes CASSLRLAGTYEQYF. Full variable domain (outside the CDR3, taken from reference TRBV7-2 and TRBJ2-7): GAGVSQSPSNKVTEKGKDVELRCDPISGHTALYWYRQSLGQGLEFLIYFQGNSAPDKSGLPSDRFSAERTGGSVSTLTIQRTQQEDSAVYLCASSLRLAGTYEQYFGPGTRLTVT.

The CDR3 coding sequence is TGTGCCAGCAGTGATCGGGGGAGGAACTATGGCTACACCTTC. It is translated as CASSDRGRNYGYTF. The rearrangement uses TRBV2 and TRBJ1-2, with a possible D match to TRBD1 (5 bases). This CDR3 contains 14 residues. Trimming left V 3 bases short and J 2 bases short, with 10 bases between. Per the germline V gene, CDR1 is SNHLY and CDR2 is FYNNEI.

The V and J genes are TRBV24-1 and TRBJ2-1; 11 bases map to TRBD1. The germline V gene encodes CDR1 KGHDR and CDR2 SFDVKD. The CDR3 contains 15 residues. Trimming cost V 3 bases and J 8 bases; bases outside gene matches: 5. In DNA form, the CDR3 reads TGTGCCACCAGTGATCCCGGGACAGGGGGGCATGAGCAGTTCTTC. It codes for CATSDPGTGGHEQFF.

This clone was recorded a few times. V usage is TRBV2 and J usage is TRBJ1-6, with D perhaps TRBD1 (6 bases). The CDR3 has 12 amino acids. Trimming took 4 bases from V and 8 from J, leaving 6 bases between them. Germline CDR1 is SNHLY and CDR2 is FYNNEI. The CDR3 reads CASSGTDSPLHF. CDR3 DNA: TGTGCCAGCAGTGGGACAGATTCACCCCTCCACTTT.

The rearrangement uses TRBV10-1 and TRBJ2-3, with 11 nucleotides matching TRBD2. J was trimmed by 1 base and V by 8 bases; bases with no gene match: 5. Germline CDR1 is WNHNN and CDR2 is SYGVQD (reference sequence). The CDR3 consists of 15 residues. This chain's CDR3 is CASSSLAGGTDTQYF. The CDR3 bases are TGCGCCAGCTCGTCACTAGCGGGGGGCACAGATACGCAGTATTTT.

CDR3 coding DNA: TGTGCCAGCAGGCGGGGACTAGCGCCTGGGGAGCAGTTCTTC. As protein: CASRRGLAPGEQFF. The rearrangement joins TRBV6-5 to TRBJ2-1, with 10 bases fitting TRBD2. In germline, CDR1 is MNHEY, CDR2 SVGAGI. With 6 bases clipped from V and 10 bases from J, the junction kept 9 bases outside the gene matches. The CDR3 is 14 residues long.

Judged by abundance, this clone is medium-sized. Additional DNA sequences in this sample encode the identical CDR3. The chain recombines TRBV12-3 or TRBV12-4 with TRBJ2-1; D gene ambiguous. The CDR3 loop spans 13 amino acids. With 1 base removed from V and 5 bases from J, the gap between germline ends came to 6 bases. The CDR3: CASSLGQNNEQFF. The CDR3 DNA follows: TGTGCCAGCAGTTTAGGTCAGAACAATGAGCAGTTCTTC.

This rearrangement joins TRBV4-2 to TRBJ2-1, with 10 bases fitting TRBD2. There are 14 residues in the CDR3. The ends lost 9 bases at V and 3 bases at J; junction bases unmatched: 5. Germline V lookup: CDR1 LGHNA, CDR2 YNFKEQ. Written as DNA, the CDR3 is TGTGCCAGTAGTTCTAGCGGGGGCTACAATGAGCAGTTCTTC. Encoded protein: CASSSSGGYNEQFF.